What follows is one TCR beta chain and its context. Looked up from germline, CDR1 is SGDLS and CDR2 is YYNGEE. The CDR3 is 14 residues long. Trimming removed 3 bases at V and 4 bases at J, with 11 bases between. In the authors' workflow: By means of reference gene primer amplification, nucleated cell counts were estimated. Clones were read by immunoSEQ multiplex PCR, and TCRdb kept only the in-frame ones, dropping some. V and J calls and clone size are as listed in that table; D and trimming were resolved from the DNA. The sample has about 270,000 clones, about four fifths seen once. This sample is part of a study of blood T cell repertoires in COVID-19. Overall study: Italy, Spain and the United States were the sources of the convalescent and acute COVID-19 samples. The analysed material was cDNA or gDNA that came from T cells, B-cell-depleted T cells, or PBMCs.

The V and J genes are TRBV9 and TRBJ2-1, with D perhaps matching TRBD1 (6 bases). This receptor was identified in a woman aged 55-69 years with active or convalescent COVID-19. The material sequenced was peripheral blood. CDR3 coding DNA: TGTGCCAGCAGCGAACGGACAGCTTACAATGAGCAGTTCTTC. Its translation: CASSERTAYNEQFF.